The source of this T cell receptor (beta chain) is a study of blood T cell repertoires in COVID-19. Trimming took 1 base from V and 0 from J, leaving 19 bases between them. The CDR3 contains 19 residues. CDR1 is MDHEN and CDR2 is SYDVKM in the germline V gene. Profiling relied on immunoSEQ multiplex PCR, and the TCRdb table lists in-frame clones only, not all of them. The sample has hundreds of thousands of clones; 70% to 90% are singletons. What was sequenced was PBMCs or T cells enriched from blood (not recorded which). The genes are TRBV28 and TRBJ1-5, with D perhaps matching TRBD1 (5 bases). This clonotype was sampled from a woman between 35 and 50 years old with acute COVID-19. The CDR3 nucleotides read TGTGCCAGCAGTTTATTCCAACTAAGTGACAGAGATAGCAATCAGCCCCAGCATTTT. Translated, it gives CASSLFQLSDRDSNQPQHF.